The 8 T cell receptor beta chains in this list originate from one sample, sequenced in a study of blood T cell repertoires in COVID-19. Data came from immunoSEQ multiplex PCR; TCRdb stores just in-frame clones and leaves some out. The data contain some 180,000 clones, more than 80% of them singletons. Sequencing used peripheral blood. These receptors all come from a woman between 40 and 55 years old with COVID-19, enrolled during active disease.

In this sample, this clone turned up a few times. This rearrangement joins TRBV2 to TRBJ2-1; a possible D gene is TRBD2 (5 bases). CDR1 and CDR2 (germline): SNHLY, FYNNEI. The V and J ends lost 8 bases and 5 bases respectively, with 10 bases between them. This CDR3 has 12 residues. This chain's CDR3 is CASARGNNEQFF. In DNA, the CDR3 is TGTGCCAGCGCAAGAGGGAACAATGAGCAGTTCTTC.

The rearrangement uses TRBV19 and TRBJ2-7; the match to TRBD2 covers 10 bases. Germline V CDR1 and CDR2: LNHDA, SQIVND (reference sequence). J gave up 2 bases and V 3 bases, and 4 bases lay outside the gene matches. The CDR3 spans 15 residues. CDR3 amino acids: CASSMGSGRAYEQYF. The CDR3 DNA is TGTGCCAGTAGTATGGGCAGCGGGAGGGCCTACGAGCAGTACTTC.

The V call is TRBV5-1, the J call TRBJ2-5; 9 bases align to TRBD1. The V and J ends lost 4 bases and 4 bases, in that order; junction bases with no gene match: 8. The CDR3 loop spans 15 amino acids. From germline, CDR1 is SGHRS and CDR2 YFSETQ. The CDR3 reads CASSLRQGVGETQYF. The CDR3 nucleotides are TGCGCCAGCAGCCTCAGACAGGGGGTGGGAGAGACCCAGTACTTC.

This clone came up once. V gene TRBV7-9 combines with J gene TRBJ2-1; TRBD1 matches 7 bases. From germline, CDR1 is SEHNR and CDR2 FQNEAQ (reference sequence). Trimming removed 6 bases from V and 5 bases from J; junction bases left unmatched: 10. The CDR3 runs to 15 residues. CDR3 sequence reads: CASRPPTGANNEQFF. As DNA, the CDR3 is TGTGCCAGCAGACCACCTACAGGGGCCAACAATGAGCAGTTCTTC.

This sequence joins TRBV29-1 and TRBJ1-2, with TRBD1 identical over 8 bases. The CDR3 runs 14 residues. With V trimmed by 3 bases and J by 7 bases, 10 bases remained unmatched. Germline CDR1 and CDR2: SQVTM and ANQGSEA. CDR3 region: CSVDKPGQGSGYTF. The CDR3 coding sequence is TGCAGCGTTGACAAACCAGGACAGGGATCTGGCTACACCTTC.

The rearrangement joins TRBV4-1 to TRBJ2-1, with 7 bases aligning to TRBD2. CDR3 length: 13 residues. With 0 bases clipped from V and 10 bases from J, the junction kept 3 bases outside the gene matches. Germline V gene sequence: CDR1 MGHRA, CDR2 YSYEKL. In DNA, the CDR3 is TGCGCCAGCAGCCAAGATACAGCGGGGGAGCAGTTCTTC. Encoded protein: CASSQDTAGEQFF.

This chain connects TRBV14 to TRBJ2-3, with 9 bases matching TRBD2. The CDR3 covers 15 residues. Trimming removed 4 bases from V and 0 bases from J; junction bases left unmatched: 2. Germline lookup yields CDR1 SGHDN and CDR2 FVKESK. This CDR3 reads CASSRGGASTDTQYF. CDR3 DNA: TGTGCCAGCAGCCGCGGGGGGGCTAGCACAGATACGCAGTATTTT.

This chain links TRBV25-1 with TRBJ1-3, with D tentatively TRBD1 (6 bases). Germline V CDR1 and CDR2: MGHDK, SYGVNS. CDR3 length equals 15 residues. The V end lost 1 base, the J end lost 2 bases, and 9 bases lay between the germline ends. The CDR3 reads CASSELAGAGNTIYF. Written as DNA, the CDR3 is TGTGCCAGCAGTGAATTGGCAGGGGCTGGAAACACCATATATTTT.